This T cell receptor (beta chain) was recovered during a study of T cell responses to AZD1222 COVID-19 vaccine. This CDR3 has 13 amino acids. CDR1 and CDR2 from the germline V gene are MDHEN and SYDVKM. V was trimmed by 6 bases and J by 1 base, leaving 10 bases between them. Sequencing was performed with immunoSEQ multiplex PCR; in TCRdb, only in-frame clones are kept and a portion is missing. The repertoire includes roughly 100,000 clones, around 87% of them detected once, and 10% sits in the top ten. V and J are TRBV28 and TRBJ2-7, with D perhaps matching TRBD1 (5 bases). The clonotype originates from an adult who received the AZD1222 COVID-19 vaccine. The sample in question was peripheral blood, obtained 28 days after the second AZD1222 dose. In DNA, the CDR3 is TGTGCCAGCAGGGCGACAGAGTCCTACGAGCAGTACTTC. This encodes CASRATESYEQYF.